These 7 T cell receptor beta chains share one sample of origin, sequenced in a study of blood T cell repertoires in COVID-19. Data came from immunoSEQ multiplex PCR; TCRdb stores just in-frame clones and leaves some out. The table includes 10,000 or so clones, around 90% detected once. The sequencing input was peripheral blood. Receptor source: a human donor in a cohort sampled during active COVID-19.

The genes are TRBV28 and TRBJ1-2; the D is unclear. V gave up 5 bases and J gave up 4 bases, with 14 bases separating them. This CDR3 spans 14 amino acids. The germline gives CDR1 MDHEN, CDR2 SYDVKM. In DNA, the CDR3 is TGTGCCAGCAGTCTCCCGAGCGGCCTCTATGGCTACACCTTC. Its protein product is CASSLPSGLYGYTF.

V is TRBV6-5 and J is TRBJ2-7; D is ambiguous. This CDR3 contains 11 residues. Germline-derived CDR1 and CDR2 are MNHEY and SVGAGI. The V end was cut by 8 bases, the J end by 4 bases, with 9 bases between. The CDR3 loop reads CASGYGYEQYF. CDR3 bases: TGTGCCAGCGGATACGGGTACGAGCAGTACTTC.

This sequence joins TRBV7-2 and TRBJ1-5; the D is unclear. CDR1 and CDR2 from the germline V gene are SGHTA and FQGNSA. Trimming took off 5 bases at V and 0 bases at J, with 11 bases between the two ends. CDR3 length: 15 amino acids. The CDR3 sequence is CASSPRRASNQPQHF. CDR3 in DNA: TGTGCCAGCAGCCCAAGGCGGGCTAGCAATCAGCCCCAGCATTTT.

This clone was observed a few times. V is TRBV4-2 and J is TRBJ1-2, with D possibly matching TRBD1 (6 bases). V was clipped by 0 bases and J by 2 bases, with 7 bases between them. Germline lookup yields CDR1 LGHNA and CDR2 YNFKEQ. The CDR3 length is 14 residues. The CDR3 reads CASSQEGQNYGYTF. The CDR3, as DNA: TGTGCCAGCAGCCAAGAAGGACAGAACTATGGCTACACCTTC.

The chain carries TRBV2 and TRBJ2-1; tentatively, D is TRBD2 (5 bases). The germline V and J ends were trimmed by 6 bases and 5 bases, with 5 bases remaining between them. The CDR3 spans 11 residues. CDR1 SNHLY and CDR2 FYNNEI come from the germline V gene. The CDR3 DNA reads TGTGCCAGCAGGAGGGACAATGAGCAGTTCTTC. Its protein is CASRRDNEQFF.

The CDR3: CASTPGGTSRGYTF. The CDR3 DNA is TGTGCCAGTACCCCCGGGGGGACGAGTAGGGGCTACACCTTC. The chain couples TRBV19 to TRBJ1-2; tentatively, D is TRBD1 (5 bases). V lost 7 bases and J 8 bases, leaving 20 bases between the germline ends. The CDR3 totals 14 residues. Germline-derived CDR1 and CDR2 are LNHDA and SQIVND (reference sequence).

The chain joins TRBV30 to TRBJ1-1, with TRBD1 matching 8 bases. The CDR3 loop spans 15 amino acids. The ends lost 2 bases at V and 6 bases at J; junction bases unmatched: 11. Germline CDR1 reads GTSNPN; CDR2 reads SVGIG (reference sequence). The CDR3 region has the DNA TGTGCCTGGAGTCAATCCCGGACAGGGTGGGCTGAAGCTTTCTTT. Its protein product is CAWSQSRTGWAEAFF.